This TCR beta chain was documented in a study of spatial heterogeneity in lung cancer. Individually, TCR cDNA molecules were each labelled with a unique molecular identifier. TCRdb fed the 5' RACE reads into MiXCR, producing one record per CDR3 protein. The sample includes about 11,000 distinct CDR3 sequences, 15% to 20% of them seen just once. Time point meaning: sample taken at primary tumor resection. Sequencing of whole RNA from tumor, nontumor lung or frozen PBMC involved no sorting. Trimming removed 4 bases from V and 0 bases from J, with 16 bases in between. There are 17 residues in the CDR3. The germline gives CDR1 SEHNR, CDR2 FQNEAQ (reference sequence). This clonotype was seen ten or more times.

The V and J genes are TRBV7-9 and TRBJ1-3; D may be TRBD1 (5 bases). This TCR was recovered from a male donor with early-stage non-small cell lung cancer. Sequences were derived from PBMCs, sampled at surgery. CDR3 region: CASSSGLFSLSGNTIYF. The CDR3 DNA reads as TGTGCCAGCAGCTCGGGACTTTTTTCCCTCTCTGGAAACACCATATATTTT.